The source of this T cell receptor beta chain is a study of T-cell memory formation after mild COVID-19. This clonotype was seen at least ten times. TCRdb itself ran the 5' RACE reads through MiXCR, one entry per CDR3 protein. The data contain more than 120,000 distinct CDR3 sequences, about 5.7% of them seen just once; the ten biggest clones take up approximately 2.1%. Germline V CDR1 and CDR2: SGDLS, YYNGEE. The CDR3 extends over 13 amino acids. V was clipped by 7 bases and J by 0 bases, with 11 bases between them. Input material: PBMCs or a T cell subset sorted from them (not recorded which). The TCR sequence derives from an adult woman who had mild COVID-19 (a few samples of this study predate the infection). Cell type and time point are not known. The V call is TRBV9, the J call TRBJ2-7, with a weak D call TRBD2 (6 bases). The CDR3 DNA follows: TGTGCCAGCTCCCCGGGGGACTCCTACGAGCAGTACTTC. Translation gives CASSPGDSYEQYF.